Listed below are T cell receptor beta chains from one sample, sequenced in a study of T cell clonotyping in hematopoietic cell transplantation. The assay was immunoSEQ multiplex PCR, and TCRdb's table has in-frame clones only and misses some. The sample shows about 15,000 clones, more than 75% of them seen only once. The source material was PBMCs, sampled 100 days after allogeneic stem cell transplant. The receptors were sampled from a male patient between 45 and 60 years old who had an allogeneic stem cell transplant from an unrelated donor, so T cells may come from the graft donor. Some clones in this sample may be carry-over from other donors' samples. Both conserved end residues are part of each CDR3. Each record gives: clone size, J gene, D gene, V gene, CDR3 protein, CDR3 DNA. The D gene is left open where the match is weak. A row's size may be missing; if present it is once, few, many or a size class.

clone_size: NA
j_call: TRBJ2-5
d_call: TRBD2
v_call: TRBV9
cdr3_aa: CASSASGTSGETQYF
cdr3_nt: TGTGCCAGCAGCGCTTCCGGGACTAGCGGAGAGACCCAGTACTTC

clone_size: once
j_call: TRBJ2-3
d_call: TRBD2
v_call: TRBV2
cdr3_aa: CASSEWTSRTDTQYF
cdr3_nt: TGTGCCAGCAGTGAGTGGACTAGTCGAACAGATACGCAGTATTTT

clone_size: NA
j_call: TRBJ2-2
d_call: NA
v_call: TRBV5-1
cdr3_aa: CASSLGHANTGELFF
cdr3_nt: TGCGCCAGCAGCCTAGGACATGCGAACACCGGGGAGCTGTTTTTT

clone_size: NA
j_call: TRBJ2-3
d_call: NA
v_call: TRBV7-2
cdr3_aa: CASSPKRAGDTQYF
cdr3_nt: TGTGCCAGCAGCCCAAAAAGAGCGGGAGATACGCAGTATTTT

clone_size: NA
j_call: TRBJ2-7
d_call: NA
v_call: TRBV9
cdr3_aa: CASSVSGDGSIYEQYF
cdr3_nt: TGTGCCAGCAGCGTTTCAGGGGATGGATCCATCTACGAGCAGTACTTC

clone_size: once
j_call: TRBJ1-3
d_call: NA
v_call: TRBV19
cdr3_aa: CASSIGGVLPGNTIYF
cdr3_nt: TGTGCCAGTAGTATAGGAGGAGTTTTGCCGGGAAACACCATATATTTT

clone_size: NA
j_call: TRBJ1-2
d_call: TRBD1
v_call: TRBV28
cdr3_aa: CASTSGTGSYF
cdr3_nt: TGTGCCAGCACCTCCGGGACAGGGTCGTACTTC

clone_size: NA
j_call: TRBJ2-2
d_call: NA
v_call: TRBV19
cdr3_aa: CASRPGVPGTGELFF
cdr3_nt: TGTGCCAGTAGACCGGGGGTGCCGGGCACCGGGGAGCTGTTTTTT

clone_size: NA
j_call: TRBJ1-4
d_call: TRBD1
v_call: TRBV19
cdr3_aa: CASSAGTVNEKLFF
cdr3_nt: TGTGCCAGTAGCGCCGGGACAGTAAATGAAAAACTGTTTTTT

clone_size: NA
j_call: TRBJ2-1
d_call: NA
v_call: TRBV19
cdr3_aa: CASSTPVGRLGEQFF
cdr3_nt: TGTGCCAGTAGTACCCCTGTGGGGCGGTTGGGTGAGCAGTTCTTC

clone_size: NA
j_call: TRBJ1-1
d_call: TRBD1
v_call: TRBV2
cdr3_aa: CASSEVRDRVEAFF
cdr3_nt: TGTGCCAGCAGTGAGGTTCGGGACAGGGTGGAAGCTTTCTTT

clone_size: once
j_call: TRBJ2-7
d_call: TRBD1
v_call: TRBV7-9
cdr3_aa: CASSFPGQPYEQYF
cdr3_nt: TGTGCCAGCAGCTTTCCGGGACAGCCCTACGAGCAGTACTTC

clone_size: NA
j_call: TRBJ1-5
d_call: NA
v_call: TRBV19
cdr3_aa: CASSVPVNRNQPQHF
cdr3_nt: TGTGCCAGTAGTGTTCCGGTGAATCGCAATCAGCCCCAGCATTTT

clone_size: NA
j_call: TRBJ2-7
d_call: TRBD1
v_call: TRBV10-3
cdr3_aa: CATGQAAPYEQYF
cdr3_nt: TGTGCCACCGGACAGGCCGCCCCCTACGAGCAGTACTTC

clone_size: NA
j_call: TRBJ1-1
d_call: TRBD1
v_call: TRBV15
cdr3_aa: CATSRDGRQGNTEAFF
cdr3_nt: TGTGCCACCAGCAGAGATGGCAGACAGGGGAACACTGAAGCTTTCTTT

clone_size: NA
j_call: TRBJ2-2
d_call: NA
v_call: TRBV7-6
cdr3_aa: CASSFRSRGIRELFF
cdr3_nt: TGTGCCAGCAGCTTTAGGTCCAGAGGAATACGGGAGCTGTTTTTT

clone_size: NA
j_call: TRBJ1-2
d_call: NA
v_call: TRBV10-3
cdr3_aa: CAISDRTNYGYTF
cdr3_nt: TGTGCCATCAGTGATAGGACCAACTATGGCTACACCTTC

clone_size: NA
j_call: TRBJ1-6
d_call: TRBD1
v_call: TRBV2
cdr3_aa: CASRMGQMDSPLHF
cdr3_nt: TGTGCCAGCAGGATGGGACAGATGGATTCACCCCTCCACTTT

clone_size: NA
j_call: TRBJ2-4
d_call: NA
v_call: TRBV14
cdr3_aa: CASSTHQGSIQYF
cdr3_nt: TGTGCCAGCAGTACACACCAGGGTAGCATTCAGTACTTC

clone_size: NA
j_call: TRBJ1-1
d_call: NA
v_call: TRBV19
cdr3_aa: CASSMGVWAFF
cdr3_nt: TGTGCCAGTAGTATGGGGGTGTGGGCTTTCTTT

clone_size: NA
j_call: TRBJ2-3
d_call: NA
v_call: TRBV19
cdr3_aa: CASSHSTDTQYF
cdr3_nt: TGTGCCAGTAGTCATAGCACAGATACGCAGTATTTT

clone_size: NA
j_call: TRBJ2-2
d_call: TRBD2
v_call: TRBV7-2
cdr3_aa: CASSLARLAGGLSTGELFF
cdr3_nt: TGTGCCAGCAGCTTAGCGCGCCTAGCGGGAGGGCTGTCTACCGGGGAGCTGTTTTTT

clone_size: NA
j_call: TRBJ1-5
d_call: NA
v_call: TRBV6-1
cdr3_aa: CASSVGGDQPQHF
cdr3_nt: TGTGCCAGCAGTGTAGGTGGAGATCAGCCCCAGCATTTT

clone_size: NA
j_call: TRBJ2-1
d_call: TRBD2
v_call: TRBV7-3
cdr3_aa: CASSYSGSSYNEQFF
cdr3_nt: TGTGCCAGCAGCTACAGCGGGAGTTCCTACAATGAGCAGTTCTTC

clone_size: NA
j_call: TRBJ2-5
d_call: NA
v_call: TRBV2
cdr3_aa: CASRTTGETQYF
cdr3_nt: TGTGCCAGCAGGACAACAGGGGAGACCCAGTACTTC

clone_size: once
j_call: TRBJ2-1
d_call: NA
v_call: TRBV5-1
cdr3_aa: CASSSGPGGDEQFF
cdr3_nt: TGCGCCAGCAGCTCAGGACCCGGCGGGGATGAGCAGTTCTTC

clone_size: NA
j_call: TRBJ1-2
d_call: NA
v_call: TRBV6-1
cdr3_aa: CASSEILYGYTF
cdr3_nt: TGTGCCAGCAGTGAGATTTTGTATGGCTACACCTTC

clone_size: NA
j_call: TRBJ1-5
d_call: NA
v_call: TRBV6-6
cdr3_aa: CASSTGGSGNQPQHF
cdr3_nt: TGTGCCAGCAGTACCGGGGGCTCTGGCAATCAGCCCCAGCATTTT

clone_size: NA
j_call: TRBJ2-1
d_call: NA
v_call: TRBV6-5
cdr3_aa: CASSYPGAGYNEQFF
cdr3_nt: TGTGCCAGCAGTTACCCGGGGGCTGGGTACAATGAGCAGTTCTTC

clone_size: NA
j_call: TRBJ1-5
d_call: NA
v_call: TRBV30
cdr3_aa: CAWRGRVDQPQHF
cdr3_nt: TGTGCCTGGAGAGGCCGGGTGGATCAGCCCCAGCATTTT

clone_size: few
j_call: TRBJ1-1
d_call: NA
v_call: TRBV7-3
cdr3_aa: CASSLDRNTEAFF
cdr3_nt: TGTGCCAGCAGCTTGGACAGGAACACTGAAGCTTTCTTT

clone_size: NA
j_call: TRBJ2-6
d_call: NA
v_call: TRBV2
cdr3_aa: CASSRDTGSGANVLTF
cdr3_nt: TGTGCCAGCAGCCGGGACACCGGCTCTGGGGCCAACGTCCTGACTTTC

clone_size: NA
j_call: TRBJ1-4
d_call: NA
v_call: TRBV30
cdr3_aa: CAWSVLDEKLFF
cdr3_nt: TGTGCCTGGAGTGTACTCGATGAAAAACTGTTTTTT

clone_size: NA
j_call: TRBJ1-1
d_call: TRBD1
v_call: TRBV12-5
cdr3_aa: CASGLGTGPEAFF
cdr3_nt: TGTGCTAGTGGTTTGGGGACAGGCCCTGAAGCTTTCTTT

clone_size: few
j_call: TRBJ1-5
d_call: NA
v_call: TRBV7-1
cdr3_aa: CASSPEGDSNQPQHF
cdr3_nt: TGTGCCAGCAGCCCCGAGGGGGATAGCAATCAGCCCCAGCATTTT

clone_size: NA
j_call: TRBJ1-3
d_call: NA
v_call: TRBV14
cdr3_aa: CASSQGDEDGSGNTIYF
cdr3_nt: TGTGCCAGCAGCCAAGGGGATGAAGACGGCTCTGGAAACACCATATATTTT

clone_size: NA
j_call: TRBJ2-1
d_call: NA
v_call: TRBV5-1
cdr3_aa: CASSLDTADNEQFF
cdr3_nt: TGCGCCAGCAGCTTGGATACAGCGGACAATGAGCAGTTCTTC

clone_size: NA
j_call: TRBJ2-1
d_call: NA
v_call: TRBV2
cdr3_aa: CASNAEGVYNEQFF
cdr3_nt: TGTGCCAGCAACGCGGAAGGGGTTTACAATGAGCAGTTCTTC

clone_size: NA
j_call: TRBJ2-2
d_call: NA
v_call: TRBV5-8
cdr3_aa: CASILVTRTGELFF
cdr3_nt: TGTGCCAGCATTCTAGTGACACGGACCGGGGAGCTGTTTTTT

clone_size: NA
j_call: TRBJ1-1
d_call: TRBD1
v_call: TRBV5-1
cdr3_aa: CASSSSQGAYTEAFF
cdr3_nt: TGCGCCAGCAGCTCAAGCCAGGGGGCTTACACTGAAGCTTTCTTT

clone_size: NA
j_call: TRBJ1-4
d_call: NA
v_call: TRBV5-1
cdr3_aa: CASSSHTTNEKLFF
cdr3_nt: TGCGCCAGCAGCTCGCATACAACTAATGAAAAACTGTTTTTT

clone_size: NA
j_call: TRBJ2-2
d_call: NA
v_call: TRBV10-3
cdr3_aa: CAISESRGMGTGELFF
cdr3_nt: TGTGCCATCAGTGAGTCTAGGGGTATGGGCACCGGGGAGCTGTTTTTT

clone_size: NA
j_call: TRBJ1-2
d_call: TRBD1
v_call: TRBV6-5
cdr3_aa: CATRQGSYGYTF
cdr3_nt: TGTGCCACACGACAGGGGTCCTATGGCTACACCTTC

clone_size: NA
j_call: TRBJ1-3
d_call: TRBD1
v_call: TRBV6-1
cdr3_aa: CASSEAPGQGRSGNTIYF
cdr3_nt: TGTGCCAGCAGTGAAGCTCCGGGACAGGGCCGCTCTGGAAACACCATATATTTT

clone_size: NA
j_call: TRBJ1-2
d_call: NA
v_call: TRBV6-5
cdr3_aa: CASASVYGYTF
cdr3_nt: TGTGCCAGCGCGAGCGTTTATGGCTACACCTTC

clone_size: NA
j_call: TRBJ1-6
d_call: NA
v_call: TRBV4-2
cdr3_aa: CASSQDPPDSYNSPLHF
cdr3_nt: TGTGCCAGCAGCCAAGATCCTCCAGACTCCTATAATTCACCCCTCCACTTT

clone_size: NA
j_call: TRBJ1-5
d_call: NA
v_call: TRBV18
cdr3_aa: CASSPGDSNQPQHF
cdr3_nt: TGTGCCAGCTCACCAGGGGATAGCAATCAGCCCCAGCATTTT

clone_size: NA
j_call: TRBJ2-1
d_call: NA
v_call: TRBV6-5
cdr3_aa: CASSSPNEQFF
cdr3_nt: TGTGCCAGCAGTTCTCCGAATGAGCAGTTCTTC